This entry lists 32 T cell receptor beta chains sequenced from one sample in a study of blood T cell repertoires in COVID-19. The protocol was immunoSEQ multiplex PCR, while the TCRdb copy is restricted to in-frame clones and leaves out a portion. Of 250,000 to 300,000 clones in the sample, 75% to 95% were seen once. The sample consisted of PBMCs or T cells enriched from blood (not recorded which). Receptor source: a woman in her twenties or thirties who had recovered from COVID-19.

The chain uses TRBV12-2 and TRBJ2-1; the table's D call, TRBD2, was not checked against the DNA. TRBV12-2 is listed as a pseudogene. The CDR3 is made up of 17 amino acids. The CDR3, as DNA: TGTGCAAGTCGTAAACTCGCATCGCAAATCTCCTACAATGAGCAGTTCTTC. Translation gives CASRKLASQISYNEQFF.

This clone was counted a single time. The chain couples TRBV7-8 to TRBJ2-7, with D perhaps matching TRBD1 (5 bases). Germline V lookup: CDR1 SGHVS, CDR2 FQNEAQ. The CDR3 covers 14 residues. V was cut by 3 bases and J by 2 bases, with 11 bases left in between. CDR3 nucleotides: TGTGCCAGCAGCTTCTCCTCGACAGCCTACGAGCAGTACTTC. Amino acids: CASSFSSTAYEQYF. Full variable domain (missing parts from reference TRBV7-8 and TRBJ2-7): GAGVSQSPRYKVAKRGQDVALRCDPISGHVSLFWYQQALGQGPEFLTYFQNEAQLDKSGLPSDRFFAERPEGSVSTLKIQRTQQEDSAVYLCASSFSSTAYEQYFGPGTRLTVT.

The chain links TRBV19 to TRBJ2-2; D is possibly TRBD1 (5 bases). The V end was cut by 6 bases, the J end by 1 base, with 9 bases between. This CDR3 spans 14 amino acids. Germline V gene data show CDR1 as LNHDA and CDR2 as SQIVND (reference sequence). DNA of the CDR3: TGTGCCAGTAGGCAAACAGGGAACACCGGGGAGCTGTTTTTT. It translates to CASRQTGNTGELFF.

This chain links TRBV10-3 with TRBJ1-1, with D possibly being TRBD1 (6 bases). The CDR3 is made up of 13 amino acids. Per germline, CDR1 ENHRY and CDR2 SYGVKD. V was clipped by 7 bases and J by 4 bases, with 13 bases between them. DNA of the CDR3: TGTGCCATCACTAACAGGGATGGCACTGAAGCTTTCTTT. Its translation: CAITNRDGTEAFF.

The chain carries TRBV27 and TRBJ1-5; TRBD1 agrees at 7 bases. The CDR3 runs to 15 residues. After removal of 6 bases from V and 0 bases from J, the junction contained 5 bases not matched to a gene. CDR1 is MNHEY, CDR2 SMNVEV, per germline (reference sequence). The CDR3 region has the DNA TGTGCCAGCAGGAAGGGACAGTTTAGCAATCAGCCCCAGCATTTT. It codes for CASRKGQFSNQPQHF.

The chain joins TRBV5-6 to TRBJ1-2, with a possible D match to TRBD1 (6 bases). CDR1 SGHDT and CDR2 YYEEEE come from the germline V gene. The CDR3 runs to 19 residues. Trimming stripped 1 base from V and 2 bases from J, with 24 bases between. The CDR3 DNA sequence: TGTGCCAGCAGCTTGTTACTCCCCGGGACAATCCCTCAGAACTATGGCTACACCTTC. This sequence encodes CASSLLLPGTIPQNYGYTF.

The J gene is TRBJ2-1, the V gene TRBV30; 12 positions agree with TRBD2. This CDR3 is 15 amino acids long. With 5 bases clipped from V and 7 bases from J, the junction kept 9 bases outside the gene matches. Germline CDR1 GTSNPN, CDR2 SVGIG (reference sequence). CDR3 protein: CAWAVTSGRFNEQFF. Here the CDR3 DNA reads TGTGCCTGGGCCGTGACTAGCGGGAGATTTAATGAGCAGTTCTTC. The variable domain in full, completed from reference TRBV30 and TRBJ2-1, reads SQTIHQWPATLVQPVGSPLSLECTVEGTSNPNLYWYRQAAGRGLQLLFYSVGIGQISSEVPQNLSASRPQDRQFILSSKKLLLSDSGFYLCAWAVTSGRFNEQFFGPGTRLTVL.

CDR3 DNA: TGTGCCAGCAGTGGGGACACCCAGGGCGAAAAACTGTTTTTT. This encodes CASSGDTQGEKLFF. The chain employs TRBV2 and TRBJ1-4, with D possibly being TRBD1 (6 bases). V lost 4 bases to trimming and J lost 8 bases, with 14 bases between them. Germline V CDR1 and CDR2: SNHLY, FYNNEI. There are 14 residues in the CDR3.

This chain links TRBV19 with TRBJ1-3; D gene ambiguous. The CDR3 runs 14 residues. V lost 4 bases and J 3 bases, leaving 10 bases between the germline ends. Germline V gene data show CDR1 as LNHDA and CDR2 as SQIVND (reference sequence). The DNA for the CDR3 is TGTGCCAGTAGTACCAGTCAAGATGGAAACACCATATATTTT. It codes for CASSTSQDGNTIYF.

The V gene is TRBV7-8, the J gene TRBJ1-4; D not certain. From germline, CDR1 is SGHVS and CDR2 FQNEAQ. V lost 6 bases to trimming and J lost 8 bases, with 16 bases between them. This CDR3 is 14 amino acids long. CDR3 DNA: TGTGCCAGCAGGTCGGGAGGGATCGGAGAAAAACTGTTTTTT. This translates into CASRSGGIGEKLFF.

The chain employs TRBV19 and TRBJ1-5; TRBD1 might be the D (6 bases). V gave up 3 bases and J gave up 7 bases, with 19 bases separating them. This CDR3 region has 16 residues. Germline V gives CDR1 LNHDA, CDR2 SQIVND (reference sequence). As DNA, the CDR3 is TGTGCCAGTAGTATGGGGGCCGTGGCTCGTCGGCAGCCCCAGCATTTT. It encodes CASSMGAVARRQPQHF.

The chain links TRBV18 to TRBJ2-2; D possibly corresponds to TRBD1 (7 bases). The V gene lost 1 base and the J gene lost 3 bases, with 15 bases spanning the gap. This CDR3 spans 17 amino acids. Germline CDR1 reads KGHSH; CDR2 reads LQKENI. CDR3 sequence reads: CASSPRAGQQDTGELFF. The DNA of the CDR3 is TGTGCCAGCTCACCACGCGCGGGACAGCAAGACACCGGGGAGCTGTTTTTT.

V and J are TRBV9 and TRBJ2-3; 7 bases are a match to TRBD2. V shed 0 bases, J shed 3 bases, and the junction held 10 bases outside the gene matches. CDR1 is SGDLS, CDR2 YYNGEE, per germline. The CDR3 is 17 residues long. The CDR3 nucleotides are TGTGCCAGCAGCGTAGGAGGGAGGGCCACGGTTACAGATACGCAGTATTTT. Protein: CASSVGGRATVTDTQYF.

This clone was seen only a few times. This chain uses TRBV4-3 with TRBJ2-7; the match to TRBD1 covers 9 bases. After removal of 0 bases from V and 5 bases from J, the junction contained 11 bases not matched to a gene. The CDR3 has 17 residues. Germline values: CDR1 LGHNA, CDR2 YSLEER. The CDR3 coding sequence is TGCGCCAGCAGCCAAGATCTGATTAGGACAGGGGCGGACGAGCAGTACTTC. Amino acid sequence: CASSQDLIRTGADEQYF.

This clone was seen many times. The V call is TRBV30, the J call TRBJ1-6; D not resolved. CDR3 size: 14 residues. Between the trimmed V and J ends, which lost 0 bases and 9 bases, there was a span of 12 bases. Germline CDR1 GTSNPN, CDR2 SVGIG (reference sequence). CDR3 sequence (DNA): TGTGCCTGGAGTGTAAGCGGAGGTGCTTCACCCCTCCACTTT. Protein: CAWSVSGGASPLHF.

The genes are TRBV28 and TRBJ1-6; the D gene is possibly TRBD1 (6 bases). V dropped 6 bases and J dropped 5 bases, with 23 bases sitting between them. The CDR3 loop spans 18 amino acids. Germline lookup yields CDR1 MDHEN and CDR2 SYDVKM. The CDR3 DNA is TGTGCCAGCAGCACAATCCCGCCGGGACATCAAAATAATTCACCCCTCCACTTT. Amino acid sequence: CASSTIPPGHQNNSPLHF.

V and J are TRBV28 and TRBJ2-7, with TRBD1 matching 9 bases. V shed 3 bases and J 2 bases; nucleotides not matched to a gene: 14. The germline V gene has CDR1 MDHEN and CDR2 SYDVKM. There are 18 residues in the CDR3. Here the CDR3 reads CASSLLRSPGQGTYEQYF. The CDR3 DNA sequence: TGTGCCAGCAGTTTGCTTCGGTCACCGGGACAGGGAACCTACGAGCAGTACTTC.

The gene calls are TRBV30 and TRBJ2-7, with 10 bases aligning to TRBD1. This CDR3 is 14 amino acids long. Germline CDR1 is GTSNPN and CDR2 is SVGIG (reference sequence). The CDR3 DNA is TGTGCGTTGACCCCCGGGACAGGGGCGTCCGAGCAGTACTTC. This encodes CALTPGTGASEQYF.

The chain recombines TRBV19 with TRBJ2-1, with 11 bases identical to TRBD2. The CDR3 has 15 residues. Per the germline V gene, CDR1 is LNHDA and CDR2 is SQIVND (reference sequence). Trimming at V came to 5 bases and at J to 4 bases, leaving 4 bases not matched to a gene. CDR3 sequence: CASSQLAGDYNEQFF. CDR3 nucleotides: TGTGCCAGTAGTCAACTAGCGGGAGATTACAATGAGCAGTTCTTC. The full variable domain, its missing parts supplied by reference TRBV19 and TRBJ2-1, is DGGITQSPKYLFRKEGQNVTLSCEQNLNHDAMYWYRQDPGQGLRLIYYSQIVNDFQKGDIAEGYSVSREKKESFPLTVTSAQKNPTAFYLCASSQLAGDYNEQFFGPGTRLTVL.

This rearrangement joins TRBV27 to TRBJ2-3, with 13 bases identical to TRBD2. The CDR3 is 21 amino acids. Germline CDR1 MNHEY, CDR2 SMNVEV (reference sequence). After removal of 8 bases from V and 0 bases from J, the junction contained 20 bases not matched to a gene. The CDR3 sequence is CASSPPGTSGILEPSTDTQYF. CDR3 nucleotides: TGTGCCAGCTCTCCCCCAGGGACTAGCGGGATTCTTGAACCCAGCACAGATACGCAGTATTTT.

The rearrangement uses TRBV7-9 and TRBJ1-5; no firm D call. The germline V gene has CDR1 SEHNR and CDR2 FQNEAQ (reference sequence). Trimming pared 6 bases from V and 3 bases from J, leaving 12 bases between. The CDR3 loop spans 14 amino acids. For the CDR3, the DNA is TGTGCCAGCAGTCGGACTTCGGACAATCAGCCCCAGCATTTT. Protein product: CASSRTSDNQPQHF.

The V gene is TRBV6-5, the J gene TRBJ1-2; D is undetermined. The CDR3 sequence is 13 residues long. Germline CDR1 is MNHEY and CDR2 is SVGAGI. Trimming removed 0 bases from V and 4 bases from J, with 6 bases in between. CDR3 nucleotide sequence: TGTGCCAGCAGTTACTCGGGAGGCTATGGCTACACCTTC. Translated, it gives CASSYSGGYGYTF.

V and J are TRBV6-5 and TRBJ2-2, with a weak D call TRBD2 (6 bases). The CDR3 is made up of 14 amino acids. Between the trimmed V and J ends, which lost 6 bases and 7 bases, there was a span of 15 bases. CDR1 is MNHEY and CDR2 is SVGAGI in the germline V gene. The CDR3 loop is CASRDLQGGGELFF. As DNA, the CDR3 is TGTGCCAGCAGAGACCTTCAGGGAGGCGGGGAGCTGTTTTTT.

The CDR3 loop reads CASSLNFDEAGIHEQYF. As DNA, the CDR3 is TGTGCCAGCAGCCTCAATTTTGACGAGGCGGGGATCCACGAGCAGTACTTC. This chain uses TRBV5-6 with TRBJ2-7; D is perhaps TRBD2 (6 bases). V dropped 4 bases and J dropped 5 bases, with 25 bases sitting between them. Germline V gene lookup returns CDR1 SGHDT and CDR2 YYEEEE. The length of the CDR3 is 17 residues.

CDR3 DNA sequence: TGCGCCAGCAGGCGGGACGTAAACGAGCAGTACTTC. It encodes CASRRDVNEQYF. The V and J genes are TRBV5-1 and TRBJ2-7; D is possibly TRBD2 (6 bases). The CDR3 totals 12 residues. V dropped 5 bases and J dropped 5 bases, with 11 bases sitting between them. Germline V lookup: CDR1 SGHRS, CDR2 YFSETQ. The full variable domain, completed using reference TRBV5-1 and TRBJ2-7, is KAGVTQTPRYLIKTRGQQVTLSCSPISGHRSVSWYQQTPGQGLQFLFEYFSETQRNKGNFPGRFSGRQFSNSRSEMNVSTLELGDSALYLCASRRDVNEQYFGPGTRLTVT.

V usage is TRBV9 and J usage is TRBJ2-2; D not certain. Deletions cut 0 bases from V and 2 bases from J, with 5 bases between. The CDR3 is 14 residues long. Germline assignment: CDR1 SGDLS and CDR2 YYNGEE. CDR3 sequence: CASSVEHNTGELFF. The CDR3 coding sequence is TGTGCCAGCAGCGTAGAACACAACACCGGGGAGCTGTTTTTT.

The J gene is TRBJ2-5, the V gene TRBV7-2; no reliable D call. This CDR3 is 13 amino acids long. Trimming removed 1 base at V and 5 bases at J, with 8 bases between. The germline V gene has CDR1 SGHTA and CDR2 FQGNSA. CDR3 in amino acids: CASSLVRWETQYF. For the CDR3, the DNA is TGTGCCAGCAGCTTAGTTCGGTGGGAGACCCAGTACTTC.

The V call is TRBV4-3, the J call TRBJ1-5; D unclear. This CDR3 region has 21 residues. The germline V gene has CDR1 LGHNA and CDR2 YSLEER. Deletions cut 0 bases from V and 0 bases from J, with 24 bases between. The CDR3 region has the DNA TGCGCCAGCAGCCAAGATAAACCCCTGACACGGATATATAGTAGCAATCAGCCCCAGCATTTT. Translating gives CASSQDKPLTRIYSSNQPQHF.

This rearrangement joins TRBV11-2 to TRBJ2-1; tentative D call: TRBD2 (6 bases). The CDR3 is 16 amino acids. The germline V gene encodes CDR1 SGHAT and CDR2 FQNNGV. V was pared by 0 bases and J by 6 bases, with 15 bases between. Here the CDR3 DNA reads TGTGCCAGCAGCTTAGAAGTGGGACTTTCCGTCAATGAGCAGTTCTTC. Amino acid sequence: CASSLEVGLSVNEQFF. Complete variable domain (other parts from reference TRBV11-2 and TRBJ2-1): EAGVAQSPRYKIIEKRQSVAFWCNPISGHATLYWYQQILGQGPKLLIQFQNNGVVDDSQLPKDRFSAERLKGVDSTLKIQPAKLEDSAVYLCASSLEVGLSVNEQFFGPGTRLTVL.

The genes are TRBV27 and TRBJ2-1; D is unclear. Germline V lookup: CDR1 MNHEY, CDR2 SMNVEV (reference sequence). The V gene lost 5 bases and the J gene lost 2 bases, with 10 bases spanning the gap. CDR3 length equals 14 residues. CDR3 nucleotides: TGTGCCAGCAGTCCGGGTTTGGCCTACAATGAGCAGTTCTTC. It specifies CASSPGLAYNEQFF.

V usage is TRBV4-2 and J usage is TRBJ2-1; the match to TRBD2 covers 8 bases. The V gene end was trimmed by 0 bases and the J gene end by 6 bases; junction bases not matched to a gene: 7. The length of the CDR3 is 16 residues. Germline assignment: CDR1 LGHNA and CDR2 YNFKEQ. This CDR3 reads CASSQEPGLVSNEQFF. In DNA, the CDR3 is TGTGCCAGCAGCCAAGAGCCGGGACTAGTGTCCAATGAGCAGTTCTTC.

The rearrangement uses TRBV2 and TRBJ1-2; the D is unclear. The CDR3 length is 16 residues. V lost 7 bases and J lost 0, with 18 bases in between. Per germline, CDR1 SNHLY and CDR2 FYNNEI. The CDR3 nucleotides read TGTGCCAGCACCACACCTACGGACTCCGCTAACTATGGCTACACCTTC. Amino acids: CASTTPTDSANYGYTF. Full variable domain (outside the CDR3, taken from reference TRBV2 and TRBJ1-2): EPEVTQTPSHQVTQMGQEVILRCVPISNHLYFYWYRQILGQKVEFLVSFYNNEISEKSEIFDDQFSVERPDGSNFTLKIRSTKLEDSAMYFCASTTPTDSANYGYTFGSGTRLTVV.